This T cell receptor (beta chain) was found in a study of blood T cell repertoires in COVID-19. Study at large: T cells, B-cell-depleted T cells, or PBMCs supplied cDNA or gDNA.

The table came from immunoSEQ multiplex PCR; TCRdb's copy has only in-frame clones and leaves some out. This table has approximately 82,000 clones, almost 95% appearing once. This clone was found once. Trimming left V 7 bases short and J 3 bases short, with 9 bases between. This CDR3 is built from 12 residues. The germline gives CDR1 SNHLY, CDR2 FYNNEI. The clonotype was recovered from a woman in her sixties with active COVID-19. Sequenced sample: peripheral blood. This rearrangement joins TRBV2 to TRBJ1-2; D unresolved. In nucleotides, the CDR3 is TGTGCCAGCAACGAGGCAGACTATGGCTACACCTTC. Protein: CASNEADYGYTF.